This is a list of T cell receptor beta chains from one sample in a study of cytomegalovirus exposure and HLA in healthy donors. Using immunoSEQ multiplex PCR, the repertoire was profiled, and TCRdb retains in-frame clones only, with some absent. The table shows 100,000 to 150,000 clones, with around four fifths occurring only once. The sequenced material came from PBMCs. Every receptor here comes from a female donor in good health and CMV-seronegative. Both conserved end residues are part of each CDR3. The D gene is left open where the match is weak. Size is omitted from some rows. Given values are once, few, many or a class for expanded clones.

NA	TRBV28	NA	TRBJ1-2	TGTGCCAGCAGCCCAACTGCTGTCTATGGCTACACCTTC	CASSPTAVYGYTF
NA	TRBV7-2	NA	TRBJ2-2	TGTGCCAGCAGCTTAGGGCACCCCGGGGAGCTGTTTTTT	CASSLGHPGELFF
TRBD2	TRBV5-1	NA	TRBJ2-5	TGCGCCAGCAGCTTGACTAGCGGGGAACAAGAGACCCAGTACTTC	CASSLTSGEQETQYF
NA	TRBV9	NA	TRBJ2-7	TGTGCCAGCAGCGTATCGTCGGCAGGGGCCTACGAGCAGTACTTC	CASSVSSAGAYEQYF
NA	TRBV6-5	NA	TRBJ1-4	TGTGCCAGCAGGAGGGACACAGCTAATGAAAAACTGTTTTTT	CASRRDTANEKLFF
TRBD1	TRBV6-5	few	TRBJ1-5	TGTGCCAGCAGCCGACAGGGGGCTGGTCAGCCCCAGCATTTT	CASSRQGAGQPQHF
NA	TRBV6-6	NA	TRBJ1-2	TGTGCCAGCAGTGGACTGCTCTATGGCTACACCTTC	CASSGLLYGYTF
TRBD2	TRBV27	NA	TRBJ2-2	TGTGCCAGCAGTTTTGACCCCGCGGGGGTCTACACCGGGGAGCTGTTTTTT	CASSFDPAGVYTGELFF
TRBD1	TRBV18	NA	TRBJ1-3	TGTGCCAGCTCACCCGTGACAGGGGGCGCTTCTGGAAACACCATATATTTT	CASSPVTGGASGNTIYF
NA	TRBV28	NA	TRBJ1-1	TGTGCCAGCAGTTTTCTGTTCGACAGCCCTGAAGCTTTCTTT	CASSFLFDSPEAFF
NA	TRBV7-3	NA	TRBJ2-3	TGTGCCAGCAGCTCCTCCGTCACAGATACGCAGTATTTT	CASSSSVTDTQYF
NA	TRBV5-4	NA	TRBJ1-2	TGTGCCAGCAGCTTGGGTGGGGCCTCTAACTATGGCTACACCTTC	CASSLGGASNYGYTF
TRBD1	TRBV5-5	NA	TRBJ2-7	TGTGCCAGCAGTTGGGACAGGGTCATGTACTACGAGCAGTACTTC	CASSWDRVMYYEQYF
TRBD2	TRBV11-2	few	TRBJ2-7	TGTGCCAGCAGCTTAGTAAGCGGGAGCTATCTCGAGCAGTACTTC	CASSLVSGSYLEQYF
NA	TRBV5-1	NA	TRBJ2-7	TGCGCCAGCAGCTTGGGGTCCGGGTTGACCTACGAGCAGTACTTC	CASSLGSGLTYEQYF
TRBD2	TRBV6-6	NA	TRBJ2-4	TGTGCCAGCAGTGGCTCGGGACTAGCGGGAAACATTCAGTACTTC	CASSGSGLAGNIQYF
TRBD2	TRBV2	NA	TRBJ2-5	TGTGCCAGCAGGGCTAGCGGGAGATGGGAGACCCAGTACTTC	CASRASGRWETQYF
NA	TRBV28	NA	TRBJ1-5	TGTGCCAGCAGTTGGGGGGGGGTTTTGAGCAATCAGCCCCAGCATTTT	CASSWGGVLSNQPQHF
NA	TRBV28	NA	TRBJ2-2	TGTGCCAGCTGGAGCGGGACCGGGGAGCTGTTTTTT	CASWSGTGELFF
TRBD1	TRBV14	NA	TRBJ2-5	TGTGCCAGCAGCCGACAGGGCCAAGAGACCCAGTACTTC	CASSRQGQETQYF
NA	TRBV15	NA	TRBJ2-4	TGTGCCACCAGCAGAGGTCTGGGACAAGAAAACATTCAGTACTTC	CATSRGLGQENIQYF
TRBD1	TRBV19	NA	TRBJ1-2	TGTGCCAGTAGTGTGGACAGGTCGAATGGCTACACCTTC	CASSVDRSNGYTF
NA	TRBV4-3	NA	TRBJ2-7	TGCGCCAGCAGCCAAGATTTAGACTACGAGCAGTACTTC	CASSQDLDYEQYF
NA	TRBV11-3	NA	TRBJ1-4	TGTGCCAGCAGCTCGACAGCTGGAGAAAAACTGTTTTTT	CASSSTAGEKLFF
TRBD1	TRBV29-1	NA	TRBJ1-3	TGCAGCGTACTACAGGGGTACTCTGGAAACACCATATATTTT	CSVLQGYSGNTIYF
NA	TRBV6-5	few	TRBJ2-7	TGTGCCAGCACCCCTGGGAGTCTCTACGAGCAGTACTTC	CASTPGSLYEQYF
NA	TRBV5-1	few	TRBJ2-7	TGCGCCAGCAGCTTGGAATTTACTAGCTCCTACGAGCAGTACTTC	CASSLEFTSSYEQYF
TRBD2	TRBV28	NA	TRBJ2-3	TGTGCCAGCGGACCCCCAAGACCGGGACTAGCGGGAGAGAGGTGGCCATCCACAGATACGCAGTATTTT	CASGPPRPGLAGERWPSTDTQYF
NA	TRBV6-5	NA	TRBJ2-6	TGTGCCAGCAGTTACGCTCCGGGTGGGGCCAACGTCCTGACTTTC	CASSYAPGGANVLTF
NA	TRBV27	NA	TRBJ1-5	TGTGCCAGCAGAGCAACACAGGGAAATCAGCCCCAGCATTTT	CASRATQGNQPQHF
NA	TRBV4-1	NA	TRBJ1-1	TGCGCCAGCAGCCAAGTAAGGGAGGGGGGCCCTGAAGCTTTCTTT	CASSQVREGGPEAFF
TRBD1	TRBV9	NA	TRBJ1-2	TGTGCCAGCAGCGAACGGACAGGGGGCTGGGATGGCTACACCTTC	CASSERTGGWDGYTF
NA	TRBV28	NA	TRBJ2-7	TGTGCCAGCAGCTTTAGGCCAGGCTCTTACGAGCAGTACTTC	CASSFRPGSYEQYF
TRBD2	TRBV27	NA	TRBJ2-5	TGTGCCAGCAGTAAACTAGCGGGAGCGCAGACCCAGTACTTC	CASSKLAGAQTQYF
NA	TRBV10-3	few	TRBJ2-7	TGTGCCATCAGTGAATCGGAGGGATACTACGAGCAGTACTTC	CAISESEGYYEQYF
TRBD1	TRBV5-6	once	TRBJ1-5	TGTGCCAGCAGCTTGACAGGGGATAGCAATCAGCCCCAGCATTTT	CASSLTGDSNQPQHF
TRBD1	TRBV6-6	NA	TRBJ1-1	TGTGCCAGCAGTCTCCGACAGGGGGCCGTGAACACTGAAGCTTTCTTT	CASSLRQGAVNTEAFF
TRBD1	TRBV9	NA	TRBJ2-7	TGTGCCAGCAGCGTAGGGGACAGTCCATCCTCCTACGAGCAGTACTTC	CASSVGDSPSSYEQYF
TRBD1	TRBV5-1	NA	TRBJ2-7	TGCGCCAGCAGCCAGGACAGGGCCTACGAGCAGTACTTC	CASSQDRAYEQYF
NA	TRBV9	NA	TRBJ2-1	TGTGCCAGCAGCGGGTCTTTTATGGGGCACAATGAGCAGTTCTTC	CASSGSFMGHNEQFF
NA	TRBV7-9	few	TRBJ2-2	TGTGCCAGCAGCTTGGGTGCGGGATACACCGGGGAGCTGTTTTTT	CASSLGAGYTGELFF
NA	TRBV12-5	NA	TRBJ2-7	TGTGCTAGTGGTCGGGACATAGGCGAGCAGTACTTC	CASGRDIGEQYF
TRBD2	TRBV27	few	TRBJ2-7	TGTGCCAGCGGACCGGGGAGGGCCTCCTACGAGCAGTACTTC	CASGPGRASYEQYF
TRBD1	TRBV5-4	NA	TRBJ2-1	TGTGCCAGCAGCTTGAGGACAGGGGCTGGGTACAATGAGCAGTTCTTC	CASSLRTGAGYNEQFF